The 25 T cell receptor beta chains given below trace back to one sample, sequenced in a study of T cells after posttransplantation cyclophosphamide. Here immunoSEQ multiplex PCR was the method, and the copy in TCRdb shows in-frame clones only, minus some. Of around 13,000 clones listed, about 83% are singletons. Sequencing input: memory CD4+ T cells sorted from PBMCs. Source of these receptors: a man aged 45-65 years in good health, CMV-negative, and a related stem cell transplant donor.

The gene calls are TRBV7-9 and TRBJ2-2; 8 nucleotides line up with TRBD1. The CDR3 is 16 amino acids. Unmatched junction bases numbered 8, after V lost 5 bases and J lost 3 bases. CDR1 is SEHNR and CDR2 is FQNEAQ in the germline V gene (reference sequence). For the CDR3, the DNA is TGTGCCAGCAGCACACGACAGGGGAGTGACACCGGGGAGCTGTTTTTT. Translated, it gives CASSTRQGSDTGELFF.

The genes are TRBV7-2 and TRBJ2-2, with D possibly matching TRBD2 (7 bases). Looked up from germline, CDR1 is SGHTA and CDR2 is FQGNSA. Trimming removed 5 bases from V and 2 bases from J, with 15 bases in between. CDR3 length equals 16 residues. The CDR3 sequence: CASSVGGGLNTGELFF. Written as DNA, the CDR3 is TGTGCCAGCAGCGTAGGGGGGGGCCTTAACACCGGGGAGCTGTTTTTT.

The chain is built from TRBV5-6 and TRBJ1-2; possibly TRBD1 for D (5 bases). Per the germline V gene, CDR1 is SGHDT and CDR2 is YYEEEE. The CDR3 runs 14 residues. The V end lost 4 bases, the J end lost 3 bases, and 13 bases lay between the germline ends. CDR3 region: CASSPLDSYYGYTF. The CDR3 region has the DNA TGTGCCAGCAGCCCCCTTGACAGCTACTATGGCTACACCTTC.

V is TRBV7-9 and J is TRBJ1-1, with TRBD1 matching 9 bases. The CDR3 runs to 16 residues. V dropped 5 bases and J dropped 4; count of bases not matched to a gene: 11. Germline lookup yields CDR1 SEHNR and CDR2 FQNEAQ (reference sequence). CDR3 nucleotide sequence: TGTGCCAGCAGCACCCGGACAGGGGCTGATGCCACTGAAGCTTTCTTT. Residues: CASSTRTGADATEAFF.

The chain carries TRBV7-9 and TRBJ1-5; D remains unclear. CDR3 length: 13 amino acids. In germline, CDR1 is SEHNR, CDR2 FQNEAQ (reference sequence). With 1 base removed from V and 5 bases from J, the gap between germline ends came to 6 bases. As DNA, the CDR3 is TGTGCCAGCAGCTTAGTCGAGGATCAGCCCCAGCATTTT. As protein: CASSLVEDQPQHF.

The rearrangement joins TRBV7-3 to TRBJ2-1; 11 nucleotides match TRBD1. This CDR3 contains 15 residues. Germline CDR1 SGHTA, CDR2 FQGTGA. Trimming at V came to 5 bases and at J to 9 bases, leaving 9 bases not matched to a gene. The CDR3 loop reads CASSPSGTGGREQFF. For the CDR3, the DNA is TGTGCCAGCAGCCCCTCCGGGACAGGGGGACGTGAGCAGTTCTTC.

The chain uses TRBV18 and TRBJ1-5, with a possible D match to TRBD1 (6 bases). The CDR3 contains 17 residues. Germline CDR1 is KGHSH and CDR2 is LQKENI. V was shortened by 3 bases and J by 0 bases, with 15 bases between the two germline ends. CDR3 in amino acids: CASSPSRGPYSNQPQHF. DNA of the CDR3: TGTGCCAGCTCACCCTCGCGGGGGCCCTATAGCAATCAGCCCCAGCATTTT.

This chain connects TRBV2 to TRBJ1-2, with D possibly matching TRBD1 (6 bases). The CDR3 has 12 residues. Germline V CDR1 and CDR2: SNHLY, FYNNEI. The V and J ends lost 9 bases and 3 bases respectively, with 11 bases between them. The CDR3 DNA reads as TGTGCCAGTCGACAGGAGGACTATGGCTACACCTTC. Translated: CASRQEDYGYTF.

This chain links TRBV5-5 with TRBJ1-4; D may be TRBD1 (6 bases). The CDR3 is 13 amino acids. Per germline, CDR1 SGHKS and CDR2 YYEKEE (reference sequence). The V end lost 3 bases, the J end lost 10 bases, and 13 bases lay between the germline ends. CDR3 DNA: TGTGCCAGCAGCTACAACCGGGACATAAAACTGTTTTTT. Translated, it gives CASSYNRDIKLFF.

This clone was observed a handful of times. This chain uses TRBV4-2 with TRBJ1-4; TRBD1 matches at 11 bases. The CDR3 length is 14 residues. J was trimmed by 6 bases and V by 3 bases; bases with no gene match: 0. Germline-derived CDR1 and CDR2 are LGHNA and YNFKEQ. The CDR3 sequence: CASSQGQGDEKLFF. CDR3 DNA sequence: TGTGCCAGCAGCCAGGGACAGGGGGATGAAAAACTGTTTTTT.

The chain employs TRBV7-9 and TRBJ2-1; TRBD2 matches at 11 bases. Germline values: CDR1 SEHNR, CDR2 FQNEAQ (reference sequence). V shed 6 bases, J shed 10 bases, and the junction held 8 bases outside the gene matches. This CDR3 is built from 14 residues. The CDR3 bases are TGTGCCAGCAGAGGTCGACTAGCGGGAACAGAGCAGTTCTTC. This encodes CASRGRLAGTEQFF. The whole variable domain, remainder taken from reference TRBV7-9 and TRBJ2-1, is DTGVSQNPRHKITKRGQNVTFRCDPISEHNRLYWYRQTLGQGPEFLTYFQNEAQLEKSRLLSDRFSAERPKGSFSTLEIQRTEQGDSAMYLCASRGRLAGTEQFFGPGTRLTVL.

This clone was found once. V is TRBV7-3 and J is TRBJ2-3, with TRBD2 matching over 9 bases. V was pared by 5 bases and J by 8 bases, with 14 bases of the junction left unmatched. CDR3 length: 16 amino acids. Per the germline V gene, CDR1 is SGHTA and CDR2 is FQGTGA. The CDR3 is CASSPSGGGGSGTQYF. CDR3 sequence (DNA): TGTGCCAGCAGCCCCTCTGGCGGGGGGGGGAGTGGTACGCAGTATTTT. Drawing the rest from reference TRBV7-3 and TRBJ2-3, the complete variable domain is GAGVSQTPSNKVTEKGKYVELRCDPISGHTALYWYRQSLGQGPEFLIYFQGTGAADDSGLPNDRFFAVRPEGSVSTLKIQRTERGDSAVYLCASSPSGGGGSGTQYFGPGTRLTVL.

The J gene is TRBJ1-5, the V gene TRBV2, with a weak D call TRBD1 (6 bases). Germline CDR1 SNHLY, CDR2 FYNNEI. The V end was cut by 7 bases, the J end by 4 bases, with 11 bases between. The CDR3 is 13 amino acids. CDR3 nucleotides: TGTGCCAGCAATGGGGGGGCAAATCAGCCCCAGCATTTT. The encoded protein is CASNGGANQPQHF.

V is TRBV5-4 and J is TRBJ1-1; tentative D call: TRBD1 (5 bases). V gave up 0 bases and J gave up 10 bases, with 13 bases separating them. This CDR3 is 13 amino acids long. From germline, CDR1 is SGHNT and CDR2 YYREEE (reference sequence). The CDR3 reads CASSLAEGGGAFF. The CDR3 bases are TGTGCCAGCAGCTTGGCGGAGGGTGGGGGAGCTTTCTTT.

The rearrangement links TRBV18 to TRBJ2-2; 10 nucleotides align to TRBD1. Germline V CDR1 and CDR2: KGHSH, LQKENI. V was pared by 8 bases and J by 3 bases, with 3 bases of the junction left unmatched. The CDR3 runs 14 residues. CDR3 residues: CASLGQGDTGELFF. The CDR3 DNA reads as TGTGCCAGCCTCGGACAGGGGGACACCGGGGAGCTGTTTTTT.

V is TRBV30 and J is TRBJ2-5; D possibly corresponds to TRBD1 (5 bases). Germline V CDR1 and CDR2: GTSNPN, SVGIG (reference sequence). This CDR3 is 13 amino acids long. Trimming removed 0 bases at V and 5 bases at J, with 10 bases between. CDR3 region: CAWSVGAAETQYF. CDR3 bases: TGTGCCTGGAGTGTAGGGGCCGCCGAGACCCAGTACTTC.

The rearrangement uses TRBV30 and TRBJ1-1; 8 nucleotides align to TRBD1. J gave up 6 bases and V 2 bases, and 8 bases lay outside the gene matches. The CDR3 consists of 14 residues. CDR1 GTSNPN and CDR2 SVGIG come from the germline V gene (reference sequence). DNA of the CDR3: TGTGCCTGGAGTCTTTTCGGACAGGGTCCTGAAGCTTTCTTT. Translating it yields CAWSLFGQGPEAFF.

V gene TRBV7-2 combines with J gene TRBJ2-5; 8 bases line up with TRBD2. The germline V gene encodes CDR1 SGHTA and CDR2 FQGNSA. The junction had 7 bases not matched to a gene; V was cut back by 5 bases and J by 2 bases. The CDR3 is 15 residues long. The CDR3 nucleotides read TGTGCCAGCAGCCCCGGGACTAGATCACAAGAGACCCAGTACTTC. Protein: CASSPGTRSQETQYF.

The chain couples TRBV9 to TRBJ2-1; 10 bases agree with TRBD2. CDR1 is SGDLS and CDR2 is YYNGEE in the germline V gene. After removal of 4 bases from V and 9 bases from J, the junction contained 10 bases not matched to a gene. This CDR3 has 15 residues. The CDR3 DNA follows: TGTGCCAGCAGCCTTAGTGGGACTAGCGAGGGTGAGCAGTTCTTC. Translated, it gives CASSLSGTSEGEQFF.

The genes are TRBV30 and TRBJ1-3; unclear D gene. The germline V gene encodes CDR1 GTSNPN and CDR2 SVGIG (reference sequence). The CDR3 runs to 13 residues. V was clipped by 6 bases and J by 4 bases, with 13 bases between them. The CDR3 DNA reads TGTGCCTGCAGCGGCCCCGGAGGAAACACCATATATTTT. This gives the protein CACSGPGGNTIYF.

This chain uses TRBV4-1 with TRBJ2-5, with a weak D call TRBD1 (5 bases). The V gene lost 1 base and the J gene lost 5 bases, with 11 bases spanning the gap. The CDR3 has 14 residues. Germline CDR1 and CDR2: MGHRA and YSYEKL. CDR3: CASSQGGAGETQYF. CDR3 nucleotide sequence: TGCGCCAGCAGCCAAGGTGGGGCCGGGGAGACCCAGTACTTC.

This clone was found a few times. V is TRBV7-8 and J is TRBJ1-5; possible D gene TRBD1, 6 bases. CDR3 length: 18 residues. V lost 3 bases and J lost 4, with 22 bases in between. Germline V gene data show CDR1 as SGHVS and CDR2 as FQNEAQ. CDR3 in amino acids: CASSLDLRTGGGNQPQHF. The CDR3 DNA reads as TGTGCCAGCAGCTTGGACCTCAGGACGGGAGGGGGGAATCAGCCCCAGCATTTT.

The chain has TRBV6-5 and TRBJ1-3; the match to TRBD1 covers 7 bases. V was clipped by 6 bases and J by 0 bases; unmatched bases: 5. The CDR3 has 15 amino acids. Germline CDR1 is MNHEY and CDR2 is SVGAGI. The CDR3 nucleotides are TGTGCCAGCAGCCGACAGGGTGACTCTGGAAACACCATATATTTT. It codes for CASSRQGDSGNTIYF.

The chain couples TRBV19 to TRBJ1-2; D gene uncertain. CDR1 and CDR2 (germline): LNHDA, SQIVND (reference sequence). Trimming removed 4 bases from V and 0 bases from J, with 12 bases in between. The CDR3 spans 15 residues. CDR3 nucleotides: TGTGCCAGTAGTACAACCGGGATAGCTAACTATGGCTACACCTTC. Residues: CASSTTGIANYGYTF.

This clone was observed once. The chain employs TRBV7-3 and TRBJ1-1; 7 bases agree with TRBD1. There are 14 residues in the CDR3. Germline CDR1 is SGHTA and CDR2 is FQGTGA. V lost 5 bases to trimming and J lost 8 bases; unmatched junction nucleotides: 11. The CDR3 loop is CASSLNKGTAEAFF. The CDR3 bases are TGTGCCAGCAGCCTAAACAAAGGGACAGCGGAAGCTTTCTTT.